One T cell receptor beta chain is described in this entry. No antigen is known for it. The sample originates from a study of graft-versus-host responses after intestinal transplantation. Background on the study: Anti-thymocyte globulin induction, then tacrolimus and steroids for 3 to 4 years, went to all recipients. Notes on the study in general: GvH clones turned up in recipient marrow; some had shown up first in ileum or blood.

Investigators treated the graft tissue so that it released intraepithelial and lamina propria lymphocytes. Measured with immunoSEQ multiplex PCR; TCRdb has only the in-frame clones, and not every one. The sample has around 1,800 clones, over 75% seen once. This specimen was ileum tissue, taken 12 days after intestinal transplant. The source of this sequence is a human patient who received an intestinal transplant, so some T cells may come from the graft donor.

In nucleotides, the CDR3 is TGCGCCAGCGGCCAGGGGGCTGGAAACACCATATATTTT. Amino acids: CASGQGAGNTIYF. The rearrangement links TRBV5-1 to TRBJ1-3, with TRBD1 matching 7 bases. Trimming took 7 bases from V and 2 from J; bases not matched to a gene: 3. Germline V gene data show CDR1 as SGHRS and CDR2 as YFSETQ. The length of the CDR3 is 13 residues.